The rows below give T cell receptor beta chains drawn from one sample of a study of vaccination effects on CD4 cells after COVID-19. No antigen has been assigned to these receptors. Sequencing was performed with immunoSEQ multiplex PCR; in TCRdb, only in-frame clones are kept and a portion is missing. Among tens of thousands of clones listed, around 69% were seen once. The sequenced sample was CD4+ T cells from PBMCs cultured without peptide, obtained after COVID-19 vaccination. Every receptor here comes from a human donor who received a COVID-19 vaccine. The CDR3 runs from the conserved cysteine through the conserved F or W. A D gene is named only where the DNA matches it firmly. Some rows have no size entry. The others give once, few or many, or a class for an expanded clone.

>-|TRBJ2-2|TRBD1|TRBV18
CASSQYDRASNTGELFF
TGTGCCAGCTCTCAATACGACAGGGCTTCGAACACCGGGGAGCTGTTTTTT
>-|TRBJ2-5|-|TRBV2
CASSGQQGETQYF
TGTGCCAGCAGTGGGCAGCAGGGAGAGACCCAGTACTTC
>once|TRBJ2-1|-|TRBV7-9
CASSPGPSQKGYNEQFF
TGTGCCAGCAGCCCCGGGCCTTCGCAAAAAGGATACAATGAGCAGTTCTTC
>-|TRBJ2-5|-|TRBV18
CASSRGEETQYF
TGTGCCAGCTCTCGCGGGGAAGAGACCCAGTACTTC
>-|TRBJ1-2|TRBD1|TRBV24-1
CATSDSDREERGYTF
TGTGCCACCAGTGATTCGGACAGGGAGGAGAGGGGCTACACCTTC
>few|TRBJ1-2|TRBD1|TRBV19
CASSNRDRDYGYTF
TGTGCCAGTAGTAACCGGGACAGGGACTATGGCTACACCTTC
>-|TRBJ2-1|-|TRBV18
CASSPETVYNEQFF
TGTGCCAGCTCACCCGAGACAGTCTACAATGAGCAGTTCTTC
>-|TRBJ1-4|-|TRBV5-1
CASSLRAATNEKLFF
TGCGCCAGCAGCTTGAGGGCAGCAACTAATGAAAAACTGTTTTTT
>-|TRBJ2-3|-|TRBV6-6
CASSYSAGAGDTQYF
TGTGCCAGCAGTTACTCTGCAGGGGCAGGAGATACGCAGTATTTT
>-|TRBJ1-6|-|TRBV27
CASTRQRSSYNSPLHF
TGTGCCAGCACCCGTCAGAGGAGCTCCTATAATTCACCCCTCCACTTT
>-|TRBJ1-6|-|TRBV5-6
CASSLVGGNNSPLHF
TGTGCCAGCAGCTTGGTAGGGGGAAATAATTCACCCCTCCACTTT
>-|TRBJ2-5|TRBD2|TRBV3-1/TRBV3-2
CASSLKRLAGGPTQYF
TGTGCCAGCAGCCTCAAAAGGCTAGCGGGGGGGCCGACCCAGTACTTC
>-|TRBJ1-1|-|TRBV6-1
CASSELGVRVGAEAFF
TGTGCCAGCAGTGAACTGGGTGTAAGAGTTGGCGCTGAAGCTTTCTTT
>-|TRBJ1-2|TRBD1|TRBV9
CASSFATGTSNYGYTF
TGTGCCAGCAGCTTCGCGACAGGGACCTCTAACTATGGCTACACCTTC
>-|TRBJ1-1|TRBD1|TRBV6-5
CASILGQVNTEAFF
TGTGCCAGCATCTTGGGACAGGTGAACACTGAAGCTTTCTTT
>-|TRBJ1-1|-|TRBV2
CASSDRAGTEAFF
TGTGCCAGCAGTGACAGGGCGGGCACTGAAGCTTTCTTT
>-|TRBJ1-5|-|TRBV10-3
CAISESLVAGNQPQHF
TGTGCCATCAGTGAGTCGCTGGTTGCAGGGAATCAGCCCCAGCATTTT
>few|TRBJ1-4|-|TRBV2
CASSSGRGNEKLFF
TGTGCCAGCAGTTCCGGCAGGGGTAATGAAAAACTGTTTTTT
>-|TRBJ1-5|-|TRBV6-5
CASSPTRGDQPQHF
TGTGCCAGCAGTCCAACGAGGGGTGATCAGCCCCAGCATTTT
>-|TRBJ2-2|-|TRBV3-1/TRBV3-2
CASSYQGTGELFF
TGTGCCAGCAGCTACCAAGGGACCGGGGAGCTGTTTTTT
>few|TRBJ1-2|-|TRBV28
CASSSGDYGYTF
TGTGCCAGCAGTTCAGGGGACTATGGCTACACCTTC
>-|TRBJ1-1|-|TRBV12-3/TRBV12-4
CASSFGGGFGAFF
TGTGCCAGCAGTTTCGGTGGAGGGTTTGGGGCTTTCTTT
>-|TRBJ1-2|-|TRBV20-1
CSARGIQGYTF
TGCAGTGCTAGAGGGATCCAAGGCTACACCTTC
>-|TRBJ2-3|-|TRBV27
CASSERLGADTQYF
TGTGCCAGCAGCGAACGTCTAGGCGCAGATACGCAGTATTTT
>once|TRBJ1-2|-|TRBV25-1
CASNPGVTNYGHTF
TGTGCCAGCAACCCGGGGGTTACTAACTATGGCCACACCTTC
>-|TRBJ2-1|TRBD1|TRBV5-7
CASSSSRDRGRGPYNEQFF
TGTGCCAGCAGCTCGTCCCGGGACAGGGGGCGAGGTCCCTACAATGAGCAGTTCTTC
>-|TRBJ2-2|-|TRBV5-1
CASSLGVYANTGELFF
TGCGCCAGCAGCTTGGGTGTGTACGCGAACACCGGGGAGCTGTTTTTT
>-|TRBJ2-1|TRBD2|TRBV6-5
CASSWTSGGTEQFF
TGTGCCAGCAGTTGGACTAGCGGGGGGACTGAGCAGTTCTTC
>-|TRBJ2-6|-|TRBV19
CASTGHSGANVLTF
TGTGCCAGTACCGGACACTCTGGGGCCAACGTCCTGACTTTC
>-|TRBJ1-4|-|TRBV10-2
CASKSTGTAANEKLFF
TGCGCCAGCAAATCTACAGGGACGGCGGCTAATGAAAAACTGTTTTTT
>-|TRBJ1-5|-|TRBV11-3
CASSWERSNQPQHF
TGTGCCAGCAGCTGGGAGCGGAGCAATCAGCCCCAGCATTTT